This T cell receptor (beta chain) was sequenced in a study of blood T cell repertoires in COVID-19. Using immunoSEQ multiplex PCR, the repertoire was profiled, and TCRdb retains in-frame clones only, with some absent. This sample has approximately 200,000 clones; 75% to 90% occur once, and the top ten carry about 3%. Germline-derived CDR1 and CDR2 are LGHDT and YNNKEL (reference sequence). The CDR3 has 15 amino acids. V shed 1 base and J 5 bases; nucleotides not matched to a gene: 3. The clonotype was recovered from a woman under 30 in a cohort exposed to, infected with or recovered from COVID-19 (not recorded which). This chain links TRBV3-1 (or the pseudogene TRBV3-2) with TRBJ2-1; 9 bases are shared with TRBD2. Sequencing was done on a sample of PBMCs or T cells enriched from blood (not recorded which). CDR3 in DNA: TGTGCCAGCAGCCAAGTGGCGGGGGGGCACAATGAGCAGTTCTTC. Its protein is CASSQVAGGHNEQFF.